These T cell receptor beta chains were read from a single sample in a study of T cell responses to AZD1222 COVID-19 vaccine. Profiling relied on immunoSEQ multiplex PCR, and the TCRdb table lists in-frame clones only, not all of them. The data contain approximately 180,000 clones, over 80% of them singletons. The sequencing used peripheral blood, collected 28 days after the second dose of the MenACWY control vaccine. These receptors originate from an adult who received the MenACWY meningococcal vaccine as a control. CDR3s include the opening cysteine and the closing phenylalanine or tryptophan. D genes are given only for firm matches. The size of a clone is reported for some rows only, either as once, few or many, or as a class for expanded clones.

CDR3 DNA | CDR3 protein | V gene | D gene | clone size | J gene
TGTGCCAGCAGCCTACCCCGGATCAACACTGAAGCTTTCTTT | CASSLPRINTEAFF | TRBV28 | NA | NA | TRBJ1-1
TGTGCCAGCAGCCTCACAGGGTACTCCACTGAAGCTTTCTTT | CASSLTGYSTEAFF | TRBV7-2 | NA | NA | TRBJ1-1
TGTGCGACTCGGGCCCACTACGAGCAGTACTTC | CATRAHYEQYF | TRBV6-5 | NA | once | TRBJ2-7
TGTGCCAGCAGCGAATCTAGCGCCACCTACGAGCAGTACTTC | CASSESSATYEQYF | TRBV4-2 | NA | NA | TRBJ2-7
TGTGCCAGCAGCTCCAGAAGGACAGGGTCCTACGAGCAGTACTTC | CASSSRRTGSYEQYF | TRBV7-2 | TRBD1 | NA | TRBJ2-7
TGTGCCACCAGCAGAGTAGGGGAGACCCAGTACTTC | CATSRVGETQYF | TRBV15 | NA | NA | TRBJ2-5
TGTGCCAGTAGCGGGACCTATCAAGAGACCCAGTACTTC | CASSGTYQETQYF | TRBV19 | NA | NA | TRBJ2-5
TGTGCCAGCAGCCGTATAGCGGGAGGCCTGAATAATGAGCAGTTCTTC | CASSRIAGGLNNEQFF | TRBV7-3 | TRBD2 | NA | TRBJ2-1
TGTGCCATCAGCCGGGACGTCTATGGCTACACCTTC | CAISRDVYGYTF | TRBV10-3 | NA | few | TRBJ1-2
TGTGCCAGCAGCTTAGGGACAGGTTCCTACTATGGCTACACCTTC | CASSLGTGSYYGYTF | TRBV7-8 | TRBD1 | NA | TRBJ1-2
TGTGCCAGCAGCCCTGATCCGTTAGGAACTGGAAACACCATATATTTT | CASSPDPLGTGNTIYF | TRBV6-2/TRBV6-3 | NA | NA | TRBJ1-3
TGTGCCAGCAGCCCAGGGGCGACCTATGGCTACACCTTC | CASSPGATYGYTF | TRBV7-9 | NA | once | TRBJ1-2
TGTGCCAGCAGCTCCCCCGACCGATCGACCTACGAGCAGTACTTC | CASSSPDRSTYEQYF | TRBV5-4 | NA | once | TRBJ2-7
TGTGCCAGCAGCCCCTCCCGAGGGGGACAGGAAGCTTTCTTT | CASSPSRGGQEAFF | TRBV7-3 | TRBD1 | NA | TRBJ1-1
TGTGCCAGCAGCCGCTCCGGAAACACCATATATTTT | CASSRSGNTIYF | TRBV3-1/TRBV3-2 | NA | NA | TRBJ1-3
TGTGCCAGCAGACGAGATAGCTCTGGGGCCAACGTCCTGACTTTC | CASRRDSSGANVLTF | TRBV7-3 | NA | NA | TRBJ2-6
TGTGCCAGCAGCTTAGTCTGGGGGGCCGGGGAGCTGTTTTTT | CASSLVWGAGELFF | TRBV7-2 | NA | NA | TRBJ2-2
TGTGCCAGCAGCCAAGAGGGCCAGCTGAAGGAGCAGTACTTC | CASSQEGQLKEQYF | TRBV3-1/TRBV3-2 | NA | NA | TRBJ2-7
TGTGCCAGCAGCGTGACAGGAGACAATGAGCAGTTCTTC | CASSVTGDNEQFF | TRBV9 | NA | NA | TRBJ2-1
TGTGCCAGCAGTCCAACCGGGCCACCTCGGAAGGGCTACACCTTC | CASSPTGPPRKGYTF | TRBV28 | NA | NA | TRBJ1-2
TGTGCCAGCAGGCAGACAGTAAATAATTCACCCCTCCACTTT | CASRQTVNNSPLHF | TRBV28 | NA | NA | TRBJ1-6
TGCGCCAGCAGCCAAGGCGGGACAGTAGGGTATGGCTACACCTTC | CASSQGGTVGYGYTF | TRBV4-3 | TRBD1 | NA | TRBJ1-2
TGTGCCATCAGTGACCCGGGACTAGCAGGTTACGAGCAGTACTTC | CAISDPGLAGYEQYF | TRBV10-3 | TRBD2 | few | TRBJ2-7
TGTGCCAGCAGTTTAGTCACAGGTCCCCAGCCTAACTATGGCTACACCTTC | CASSLVTGPQPNYGYTF | TRBV28 | NA | NA | TRBJ1-2